Presented here are 2 T cell receptor beta chains from one specimen sequenced in a study of Graves' ophthalmopathy and Graves' hyperthyroidism. The authors amplified TCR beta CDR3 regions from RNA transcripts. Second-round multiplex PCR came after a first-round RT-PCR that employed HTBI primers. TCRdb re-derived calls from the multiplex PCR reads in MiXCR, one entry per CDR3 protein. The top ten hold 8% to 10% of the sample, which has about 480,000 distinct CDR3 sequences, roughly an eighth seen once. Sequences were obtained from blood. These receptors originate from a woman aged 25 to 39 with Graves' ophthalmopathy.

This clonotype was seen ten or more times. The CDR3 ends on some other residue instead of the conserved phenylalanine or tryptophan, so this is likely a read error. The chain links TRBV5-1 to TRBJ2-7; 9 nucleotides agree with TRBD1. The CDR3 has 14 residues. V gave up 4 bases and J gave up 2 bases; unmatched junction bases: 4. The germline CDR1 and CDR2 sequences are SGHRS and YFSETQ. CDR3 region: CASSTGTGTYEQYS. For the CDR3, the DNA is TGCGCCAGCAGCACCGGGACAGGGACCTACGAGCAGTACTCC.

This clonotype has a count of ten or more. The chain combines TRBV28 with TRBJ1-5; 10 positions agree with TRBD1. In germline, CDR1 is MDHEN, CDR2 SYDVKM. The CDR3 loop spans 16 amino acids. Trimming took 5 bases from V and 5 from J; bases not matched to a gene: 9. CDR3 DNA: TGTGCCAGCAGTCCCTACGGACAGGGGGGATATCAGCCCCAGCATTTT. Residues: CASSPYGQGGYQPQHF.